This is a list of T cell receptor beta chains from one sample in a study of blood T cell repertoires in COVID-19. Data came from immunoSEQ multiplex PCR; TCRdb stores just in-frame clones and leaves some out. This table holds 120,000 to 150,000 clones, roughly 80% found once. Input material: peripheral blood. Receptors were obtained from a woman of 80 years or more in a cohort sampled during active or convalescent COVID-19. Both conserved end residues are part of each CDR3. Fields, in order: CDR3 length, J gene, V gene, D gene, clone size, CDR3 DNA, CDR3 protein. D genes are given only for firm matches. Clone size is given for some rows only: seen once, a few or many times, or a class if the clone is expanded.

17	TRBJ2-1	TRBV27	-	-	TGTGCCAGCAGTTTAGGGGCTTCTGGGGTTCGTTTTAATGAGCAGTTCTTC	CASSLGASGVRFNEQFF
16	TRBJ2-1	TRBV24-1	TRBD1	-	TGTGCCACCAGTGACCCGGGACAGGGTGGATACAATGAGCAGTTCTTC	CATSDPGQGGYNEQFF
15	TRBJ1-4	TRBV7-2	-	many	TGTGCCAGCAGCCGTTCGCAGGCAACTAATGAAAAACTGTTTTTT	CASSRSQATNEKLFF
16	TRBJ2-1	TRBV7-6	TRBD2	-	TGTGCCAGCAGCCCGCCCCGGCGGGGGGAGTACAATGAGCAGTTCTTC	CASSPPRRGEYNEQFF
14	TRBJ2-3	TRBV19	TRBD2	-	TGTGCCAGCCAAGCGGGGGCCAGCACAGATACGCAGTATTTT	CASQAGASTDTQYF
13	TRBJ2-1	TRBV27	TRBD2	-	TGTGCCAGCATGCGGGACTACAATAGTGAGCAGTTCTTC	CASMRDYNSEQFF
15	TRBJ2-5	TRBV7-3	TRBD2	-	TGTGCCAGCAGCTTAGGCCCTAGCGGGGAAGAGACCCAGTACTTC	CASSLGPSGEETQYF
15	TRBJ1-2	TRBV19	TRBD1	few	TGTGCCAGTAGTGGGGGACAGGGGGAATTCTATGGCTACACCTTC	CASSGGQGEFYGYTF
14	TRBJ2-1	TRBV2	-	-	TGTGCCAGCAGTGGGTCTATTCGAAATGGTGAGCAGTTCTTC	CASSGSIRNGEQFF
13	TRBJ1-1	TRBV29-1	-	-	TGCAGCGTTGTGAGGCAGGGCAAAACTGAAGCTTTCTTT	CSVVRQGKTEAFF
15	TRBJ2-3	TRBV7-3	TRBD2	-	TGTGCCAGCAGCTTAAAAGGGACTAGGGCAGATACGCAGTATTTT	CASSLKGTRADTQYF
15	TRBJ2-1	TRBV4-2	-	once	TGTGCCAGCAGCCAACGGGGGGCATCCTACAATGAGCAGTTCTTC	CASSQRGASYNEQFF
16	TRBJ2-1	TRBV5-8	TRBD1	-	TGTGCCAGCAGTAGGGAACAGGGGGGCTCCTACAATGAGCAGTTCTTC	CASSREQGGSYNEQFF
13	TRBJ1-1	TRBV6-6	-	once	TGTGCCAGCAGTTACCCGTCGGGCACTGAAGCTTTCTTT	CASSYPSGTEAFF
13	TRBJ1-2	TRBV5-1	-	-	TGCGCCAGCAGCATACAGGGTTCCGATGGCTACACCTTC	CASSIQGSDGYTF
15	TRBJ2-5	TRBV11-2	-	-	TGTGCCAGCAGCTTACCCAGGGCGACCCAAGAGACCCAGTACTTC	CASSLPRATQETQYF
15	TRBJ1-2	TRBV9	TRBD1	-	TGTGCCAGCAGCGGCAGGACAGGAGATAACTATGGCTACACCTTC	CASSGRTGDNYGYTF
14	TRBJ1-3	TRBV3-1/TRBV3-2	-	-	TGTGCCAGCAGCCTAGCCTCGTCTGGAAACACCATATATTTT	CASSLASSGNTIYF
14	TRBJ2-7	TRBV7-2	TRBD1	-	TGTGCCAGCAGCCCGCAGGACAGGGCGCTCGAGCAGTACTTC	CASSPQDRALEQYF
14	TRBJ2-3	TRBV15	TRBD2	-	TGTGCCACCACTGCGGGGGGGATCACAGATACGCAGTATTTT	CATTAGGITDTQYF
14	TRBJ2-2	TRBV3-1/TRBV3-2	-	-	TGTGCCAGCAGCCAAGCCGGGTACACCGGGGAGCTGTTTTTT	CASSQAGYTGELFF
14	TRBJ1-2	TRBV4-2	-	-	TGTGCCAGCAGTCTGAACAGGGAAGCCTATGGCTACACCTTC	CASSLNREAYGYTF
16	TRBJ1-1	TRBV18	-	once	TGTGCCAGCTCACCACCAGGAAGAGGGATGAACACTGAAGCTTTCTTT	CASSPPGRGMNTEAFF
13	TRBJ1-6	TRBV10-3	-	once	TGTGCCACCCTAGGGCAGGGTAATTCACCCCTCCACTTT	CATLGQGNSPLHF
15	TRBJ2-1	TRBV7-2	TRBD2	-	TGTGCCAGCAGCACCGGGACTAGCGGAAACAATGAGCAGTTCTTC	CASSTGTSGNNEQFF
14	TRBJ1-1	TRBV5-1	-	-	TGCGCCAGCAGCTTTACCCGACAGGCGGCTGAAGCTTTCTTT	CASSFTRQAAEAFF
14	TRBJ1-5	TRBV3-1/TRBV3-2	-	-	TGTGCCAGCAGCCAGGCCTTTAGCAATCAGCCCCAGCATTTT	CASSQAFSNQPQHF
14	TRBJ1-4	TRBV18	-	once	TGTGCCAGCTCAACCGGGACACTCATCCGAAAACTGTTTTTT	CASSTGTLIRKLFF
14	TRBJ1-2	TRBV7-2	-	-	TGTGCCAGCAGCTTTTCCCCAGGGGAGTATGGCTACACCTTC	CASSFSPGEYGYTF
14	TRBJ1-4	TRBV6-5	-	-	TGTGCCAGCAGTAGGGGGGGATTCAATGAAAAACTGTTTTTT	CASSRGGFNEKLFF
15	TRBJ2-3	TRBV27	TRBD1	-	TGTGCCAGCAGTTTGGCAGGGGGTGGCACAGATACGCAGTATTTT	CASSLAGGGTDTQYF
16	TRBJ2-4	TRBV2	TRBD1	-	TGTGCCAGCAGCACCGGACAGGGAAAAACCAAAAACATTCAGTACTTC	CASSTGQGKTKNIQYF
16	TRBJ2-1	TRBV9	TRBD2	-	TGTGCCAGCAGCGTATTACCTGGACTAGACTACAATGAGCAGTTCTTC	CASSVLPGLDYNEQFF
14	TRBJ1-2	TRBV19	TRBD1	once	TGTGCCAGTAGTATAGAGAGGGGGCGATCTGGCTACACCTTC	CASSIERGRSGYTF
13	TRBJ2-5	TRBV29-1	TRBD1	-	TGCAGCGTTGACGAGACAGGGAAAGAGACCCAGTACTTC	CSVDETGKETQYF
15	TRBJ1-5	TRBV19	-	-	TGTGCCAGTAGTATAGAGGGGCAGGGCAATCAGCCCCAGCATTTT	CASSIEGQGNQPQHF
13	TRBJ2-1	TRBV5-1	TRBD2	-	TGCGCCAGCAGCTGGACTAGCGGGGGAGAGCAGTTCTTC	CASSWTSGGEQFF
14	TRBJ2-7	TRBV3-1/TRBV3-2	-	-	TGTGCCAGCAGCTTGACTAGTACATTCTACGAGCAGTACTTC	CASSLTSTFYEQYF
14	TRBJ1-2	TRBV30	-	-	TGTGCCTGGAGTGTATGGACATCTAACTATGGCTACACCTTC	CAWSVWTSNYGYTF
13	TRBJ1-4	TRBV18	-	-	TGTGCCAGCTCACCAGAGCGGGACGAAAAACTGTTTTTT	CASSPERDEKLFF